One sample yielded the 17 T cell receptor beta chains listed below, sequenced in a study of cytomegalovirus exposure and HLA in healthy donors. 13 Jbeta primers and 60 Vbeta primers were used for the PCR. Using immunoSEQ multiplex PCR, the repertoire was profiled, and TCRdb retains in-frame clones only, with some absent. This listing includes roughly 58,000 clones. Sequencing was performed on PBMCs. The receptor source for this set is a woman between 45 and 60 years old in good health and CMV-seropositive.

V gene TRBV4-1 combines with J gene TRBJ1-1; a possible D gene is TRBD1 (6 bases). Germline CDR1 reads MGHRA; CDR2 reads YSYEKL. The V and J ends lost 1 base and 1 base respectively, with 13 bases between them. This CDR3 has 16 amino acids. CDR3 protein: CASSQVANRANTEAFF. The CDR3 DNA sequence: TGCGCCAGCAGCCAAGTTGCCAACAGGGCGAACACTGAAGCTTTCTTT.

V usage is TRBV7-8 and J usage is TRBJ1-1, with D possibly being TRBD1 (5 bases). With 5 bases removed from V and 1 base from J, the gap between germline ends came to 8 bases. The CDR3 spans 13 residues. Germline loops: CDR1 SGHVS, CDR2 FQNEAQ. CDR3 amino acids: CASSPRGNTEAFF. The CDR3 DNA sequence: TGTGCCAGCAGCCCAAGGGGGAACACTGAAGCTTTCTTT. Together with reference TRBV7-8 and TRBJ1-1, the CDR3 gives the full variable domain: GAGVSQSPRYKVAKRGQDVALRCDPISGHVSLFWYQQALGQGPEFLTYFQNEAQLDKSGLPSDRFFAERPEGSVSTLKIQRTQQEDSAVYLCASSPRGNTEAFFGQGTRLTVV.

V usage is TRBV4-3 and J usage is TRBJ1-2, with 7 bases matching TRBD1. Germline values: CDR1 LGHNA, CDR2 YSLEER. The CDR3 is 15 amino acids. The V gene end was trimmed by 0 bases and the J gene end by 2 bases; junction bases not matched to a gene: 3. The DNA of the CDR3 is TGCGCCAGCAGCCAAGATCAGGGGGGCAACTATGGCTACACCTTC. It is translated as CASSQDQGGNYGYTF.

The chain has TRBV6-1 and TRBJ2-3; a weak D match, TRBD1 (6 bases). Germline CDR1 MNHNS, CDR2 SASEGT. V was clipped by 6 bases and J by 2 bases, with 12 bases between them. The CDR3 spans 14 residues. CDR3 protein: CASSRDTFTDTQYF. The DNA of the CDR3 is TGTGCCAGCAGCCGGGACACTTTCACAGATACGCAGTATTTT.

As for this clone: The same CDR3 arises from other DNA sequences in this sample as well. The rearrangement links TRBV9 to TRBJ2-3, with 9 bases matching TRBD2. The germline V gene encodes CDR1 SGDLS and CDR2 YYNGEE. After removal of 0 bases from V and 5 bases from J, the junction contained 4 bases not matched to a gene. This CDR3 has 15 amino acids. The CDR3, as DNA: TGTGCCAGCAGCGTAGGCGGGGGGGGAGTAGATACGCAGTATTTT. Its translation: CASSVGGGGVDTQYF. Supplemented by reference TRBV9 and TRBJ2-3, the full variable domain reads DSGVTQTPKHLITATGQRVTLRCSPRSGDLSVYWYQQSLDQGLQFLIQYYNGEERAKGNILERFSAQQFPDLHSELNLSSLELGDSALYFCASSVGGGGVDTQYFGPGTRLTVL.

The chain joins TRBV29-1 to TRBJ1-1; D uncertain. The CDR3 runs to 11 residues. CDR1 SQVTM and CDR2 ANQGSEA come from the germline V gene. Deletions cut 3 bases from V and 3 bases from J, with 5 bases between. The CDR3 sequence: CSVDEDTEAFF. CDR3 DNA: TGCAGCGTTGACGAGGACACTGAAGCTTTCTTT.

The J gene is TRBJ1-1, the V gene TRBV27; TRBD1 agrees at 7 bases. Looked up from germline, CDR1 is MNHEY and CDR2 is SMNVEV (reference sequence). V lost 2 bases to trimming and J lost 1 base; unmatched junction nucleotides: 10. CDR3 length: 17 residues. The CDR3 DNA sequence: TGTGCCAGCAGTTTAAACGGACCGACAGGGTGGAACACTGAAGCTTTCTTT. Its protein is CASSLNGPTGWNTEAFF.

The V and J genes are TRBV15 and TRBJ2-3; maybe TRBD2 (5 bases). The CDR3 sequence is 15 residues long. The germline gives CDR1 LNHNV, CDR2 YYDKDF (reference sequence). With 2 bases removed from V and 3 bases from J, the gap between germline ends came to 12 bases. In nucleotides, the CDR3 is TGTGCCACCAGCAGACGAGGGCCCGGGACAGATACGCAGTATTTT. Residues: CATSRRGPGTDTQYF.

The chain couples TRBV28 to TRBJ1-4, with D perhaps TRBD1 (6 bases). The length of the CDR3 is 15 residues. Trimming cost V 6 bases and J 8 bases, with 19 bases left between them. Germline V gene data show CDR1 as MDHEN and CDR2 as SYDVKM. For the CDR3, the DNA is TGTGCCAGCAGCGAGTCCGGCGGGGGCGAAGAAAAACTGTTTTTT. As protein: CASSESGGGEEKLFF.

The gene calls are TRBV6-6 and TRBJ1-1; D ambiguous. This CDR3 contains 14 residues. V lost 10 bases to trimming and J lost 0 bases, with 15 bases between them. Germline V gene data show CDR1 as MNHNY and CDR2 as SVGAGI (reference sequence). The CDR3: CATLRGVMNTEAFF. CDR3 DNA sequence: TGTGCCACCCTGAGAGGAGTTATGAACACTGAAGCTTTCTTT.

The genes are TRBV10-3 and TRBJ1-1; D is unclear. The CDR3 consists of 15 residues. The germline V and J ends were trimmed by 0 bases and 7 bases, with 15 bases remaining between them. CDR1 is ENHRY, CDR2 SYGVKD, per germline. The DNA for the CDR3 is TGTGCCATCAGTGAGTCGCAGGACCCTCGGGGTGAAGCTTTCTTT. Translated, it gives CAISESQDPRGEAFF.

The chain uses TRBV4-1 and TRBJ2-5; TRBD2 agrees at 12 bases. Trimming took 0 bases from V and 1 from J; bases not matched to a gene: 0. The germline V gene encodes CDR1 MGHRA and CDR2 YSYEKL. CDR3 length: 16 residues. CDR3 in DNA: TGCGCCAGCAGCCAAGAGGGACTAGCGGGCCAAGAGACCCAGTACTTC. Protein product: CASSQEGLAGQETQYF.

The CDR3 region has the DNA TGTGCCAGCAGCTCGAGCGGGGGGGGCACAGATACGCAGTATTTT. The encoded protein is CASSSSGGGTDTQYF. The chain is built from TRBV7-8 and TRBJ2-3; 10 positions match TRBD2. Trimming cost V 4 bases and J 1 base; bases outside gene matches: 2. The CDR3 runs to 15 residues. The V gene's germline CDR1 is SGHVS and CDR2 FQNEAQ.

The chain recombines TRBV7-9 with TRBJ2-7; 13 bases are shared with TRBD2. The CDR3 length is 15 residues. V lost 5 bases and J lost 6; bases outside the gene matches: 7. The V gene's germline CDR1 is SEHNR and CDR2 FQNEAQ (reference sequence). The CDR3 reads CASSHGLAGAGEQYF. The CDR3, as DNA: TGTGCCAGCAGCCACGGACTAGCGGGGGCGGGCGAGCAGTACTTC.

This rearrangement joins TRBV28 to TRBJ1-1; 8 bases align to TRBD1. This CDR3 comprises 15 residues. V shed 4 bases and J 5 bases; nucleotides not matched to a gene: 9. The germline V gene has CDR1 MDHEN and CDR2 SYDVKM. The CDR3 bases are TGTGCCAGCAGTTCCCTGACAGGGGCGGGGACTGAAGCTTTCTTT. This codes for CASSSLTGAGTEAFF.

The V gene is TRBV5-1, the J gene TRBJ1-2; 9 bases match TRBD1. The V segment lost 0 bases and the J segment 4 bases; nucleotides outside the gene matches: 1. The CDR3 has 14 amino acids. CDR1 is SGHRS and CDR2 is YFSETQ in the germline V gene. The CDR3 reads CASSLGDRVYGYTF. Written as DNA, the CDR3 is TGCGCCAGCAGCTTGGGGGACAGGGTCTATGGCTACACCTTC.

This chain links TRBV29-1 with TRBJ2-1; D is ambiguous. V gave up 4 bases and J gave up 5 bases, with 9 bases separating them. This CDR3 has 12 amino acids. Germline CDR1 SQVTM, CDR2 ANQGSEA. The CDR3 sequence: CSVVNDNNEQFF. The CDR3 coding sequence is TGCAGCGTTGTCAACGACAACAATGAGCAGTTCTTC.